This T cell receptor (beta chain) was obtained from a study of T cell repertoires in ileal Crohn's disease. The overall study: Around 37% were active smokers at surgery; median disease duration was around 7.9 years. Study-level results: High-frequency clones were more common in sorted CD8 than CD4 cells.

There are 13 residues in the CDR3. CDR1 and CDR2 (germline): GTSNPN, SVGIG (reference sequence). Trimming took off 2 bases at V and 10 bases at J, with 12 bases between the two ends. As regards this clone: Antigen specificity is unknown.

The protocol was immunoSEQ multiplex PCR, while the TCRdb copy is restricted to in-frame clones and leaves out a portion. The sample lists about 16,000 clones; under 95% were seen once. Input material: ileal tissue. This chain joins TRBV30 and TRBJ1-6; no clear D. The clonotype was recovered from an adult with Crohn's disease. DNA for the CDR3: TGTGCCTGGAGTCACCAGGTAGAGTCACCCCTCCACTTT. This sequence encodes CAWSHQVESPLHF.